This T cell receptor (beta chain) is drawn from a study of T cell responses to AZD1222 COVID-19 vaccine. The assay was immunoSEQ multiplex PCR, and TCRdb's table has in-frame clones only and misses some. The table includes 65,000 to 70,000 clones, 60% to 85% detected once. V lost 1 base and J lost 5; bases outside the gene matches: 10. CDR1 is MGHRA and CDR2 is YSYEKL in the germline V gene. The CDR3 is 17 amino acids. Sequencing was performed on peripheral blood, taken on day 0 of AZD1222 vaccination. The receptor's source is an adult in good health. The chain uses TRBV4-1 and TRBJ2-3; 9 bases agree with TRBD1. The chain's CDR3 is CASSQGAGTGSKDTQYF. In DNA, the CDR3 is TGCGCCAGCAGCCAAGGTGCAGGGACAGGGAGTAAAGATACGCAGTATTTT.